This T cell receptor beta chain was captured in a study of Ad26.COV2.S vaccination and SARS-CoV-2 variants. Study as a whole: Participant was drawn from the COV1001 Ad26.COV2.S trial arm. General study results and limits: Similar non-spike TCR breadth was observed in recipients of vaccine and of placebo.

This CDR3 is built from 12 residues. Trimming cost V 8 bases and J 0 bases, with 8 bases left between them. Germline V lookup: CDR1 MDHEN, CDR2 SYDVKM. Clones were read by immunoSEQ multiplex PCR, and TCRdb kept only the in-frame ones, dropping some. The repertoire consists of approximately 300,000 clones, with roughly 80% occurring once and the leading ten covering around 2.2%. A remark on this clone: Its matching antigen is unknown.

The treatment here: approximately 18 received Ad26.COV2.S at low or high dose, single or two shots; roughly 5 received placebo; per-sample allocation not given. The study sampled participants on day 63 after the first vaccine or placebo injection. In the vaccine, an Ad26 vector expressed the SARS-CoV-2 spike of the Wuhan strain. The V call is TRBV28, the J call TRBJ2-7, with D possibly being TRBD2 (5 bases). The sample was peripheral blood, taken in a trial of Ad26.COV2.S vaccine versus placebo. This receptor was identified in a person aged 18-60 years who received the Ad26.COV2.S COVID-19 vaccine or a placebo. In DNA form, the CDR3 reads TGTGCCAGCGGAGGAGCCTCCTACGAGCAGTACTTC. Translating gives CASGGASYEQYF.